This T cell receptor beta chain was captured in a study of post-analysis software for immune sequencing data. Looking at the study overall: Clinical courses comprised relapsing-remitting, secondary progressive and progressive-relapsing multiple sclerosis. Study findings and constraints: In patients, TRBV5-6, TRBV5-1 and TRBV20-1 belonged to roughly 5 TRBV segments found more frequently than in controls. Diversity measured as normalized Chao1 was significantly lower in multiple sclerosis patients than in controls. Those samples that were prepared in the same batch co-clustered strongly by F measure.

About this clonotype itself: Its matching antigen is unknown.

Tagging with unique molecular identifiers was a feature of the TCR beta cDNA libraries. Approximately 450,000 cDNA molecules were recovered from an input of about 0.95 to 11 million T cells. TCRdb re-analysed the PCR reads in MiXCR, keeping a single row per CDR3 protein. The data show some 700,000 distinct CDR3 sequences, approximately 59% seen once. V was pared by 4 bases and J by 8 bases, with 8 bases between. This CDR3 is 11 amino acids long. The germline V gene encodes CDR1 LGHNA and CDR2 YNFKEQ. Sequencing input: blood. The sequence was obtained from a girl aged 2 to 10 with multiple sclerosis. The rearrangement uses TRBV4-2 and TRBJ1-1, with D maybe TRBD1 (6 bases). The CDR3 sequence: CASSLQGEAFF. CDR3 DNA: TGTGCCAGCAGCCTACAGGGCGAAGCTTTCTTT.